These 2 T cell receptor beta chains came from one sample sequenced in a study of blood T cell repertoires in COVID-19. The method was immunoSEQ multiplex PCR; TCRdb's version includes in-frame clones alone and lacks a portion of them. The sample lists about 150,000 clones, about 90% occurring once. The sample comprised peripheral blood. The receptors originated from a man aged 45-65 years with acute or convalescent COVID-19.

The genes are TRBV10-2 and TRBJ1-4; 11 nucleotides match TRBD1. Looked up from germline, CDR1 is WSHSY and CDR2 is SAAADI. This CDR3 has 17 residues. J was trimmed by 0 bases and V by 3 bases; bases with no gene match: 3. CDR3 protein: CASSDGTGGSTNEKLFF. In DNA, the CDR3 is TGCGCCAGCAGTGACGGGACAGGGGGTTCAACTAATGAAAAACTGTTTTTT.

The gene calls are TRBV7-3 and TRBJ2-3, with D perhaps TRBD2 (6 bases). Germline V gene data show CDR1 as SGHTA and CDR2 as FQGTGA. Trimming removed 1 base at V and 1 base at J, with 9 bases between. This CDR3 has 15 residues. In nucleotides, the CDR3 is TGTGCCAGCAGCTTAATTGCTAGCGGCACAGATACGCAGTATTTT. It encodes CASSLIASGTDTQYF.